This T cell receptor (beta chain) was observed in a study of blood T cells in healthy people across ages. The study, taken as a whole, reports: The long-lived group displayed more naive CD4+ cells, plus higher diversity, than the aged donors did. Per million T cells, the diversity of TCR beta decreased roughly linearly as age advanced.

There were at least 6 micrograms of total RNA extracted from every sample. Trimming stripped 1 base from V and 0 bases from J, with 7 bases between. This CDR3 has 15 residues. CDR1 SGHTA and CDR2 FQGNSA come from the germline V gene. With a J-beta primer mix and a sample-barcoded 5' primer, a second PCR ran 7 to 11 cycles. All samples yielded 3 million or more CDR3-containing paired-end reads. One entry per CDR3 protein, called by TCRdb with MiXCR from the 5' RACE reads. Here the sample spans 650,000 to 1,000,000 distinct CDR3 sequences, approximately 35% being singletons. This clonotype has more than one count but fewer than ten. Its antigen is still unknown.

The sequencing input was blood. The V call is TRBV7-2, the J call TRBJ2-4; D gene ambiguous. The clonotype originates from a man aged 18 to 35 in good health. This CDR3 reads CASSLVGPAKNIQYF. The CDR3 region has the DNA TGTGCCAGCAGCTTAGTCGGCCCAGCCAAAAACATTCAGTACTTC.